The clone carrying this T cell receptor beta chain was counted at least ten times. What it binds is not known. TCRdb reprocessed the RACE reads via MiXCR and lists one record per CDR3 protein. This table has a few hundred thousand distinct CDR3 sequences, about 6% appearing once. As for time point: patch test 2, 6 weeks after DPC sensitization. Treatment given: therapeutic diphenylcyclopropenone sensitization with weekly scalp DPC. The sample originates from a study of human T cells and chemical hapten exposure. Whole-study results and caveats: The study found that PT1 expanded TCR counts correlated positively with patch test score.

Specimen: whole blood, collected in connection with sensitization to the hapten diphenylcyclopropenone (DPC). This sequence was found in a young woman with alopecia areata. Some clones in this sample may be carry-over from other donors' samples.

The CDR3 is CASSLPNYEQYF. The CDR3 DNA sequence: TGCGCCAGCAGCTTGCCAAACTACGAGCAGTACTTC. The chain recombines TRBV5-1 with TRBJ2-7; D not resolved. This CDR3 is 12 amino acids long. Germline V gene data show CDR1 as SGHRS and CDR2 as YFSETQ. Trimming took 1 base from V and 3 from J, leaving 5 bases between them.